This T cell receptor (beta chain) comes out of a study of memory B cells and T cells in multiple sclerosis (dated by TCRdb to 2017 to 2018). Background for the entire study: The study compared TCR beta repertoires of autoproliferating peripheral T cells with brain lesion-infiltrating T cells in multiple sclerosis patients. A couple of multiple sclerosis patients, for whom either brain lesions at autopsy or brain-infiltrating cells from biopsy were available, were included in TCR sequencing. On the study overall, not on this receptor specifically: Because clone-set sizes differed between compartments, counts of shared clonotypes were influenced and normalization was required.

The immunoSEQ Platform was used to amplify TCRbeta CDR3 regions from extracted genomic DNA. The immunoSEQ assay used multiplex PCR together with high-throughput sequencing and a bioinformatics pipeline from the vendor. Under the source paper's analysis protocol: Non-productive sequences and CDR3s shorter than 4 amino acids were excluded, and clonotype frequencies were recalculated for each sample. In immunoSEQ Analyzer 2.0, a clonotype counted as shared when the CDR3 amino acid, V gene and J gene sequences were identical. Repertoire overlap was normalized by dividing shared clonotype counts by the product of both clone-set sizes, with the result scaled by 1000 into arbitrary units. This immuneACCESS table, as held by TCRdb, lists in-frame sequences with V and J called but not all clones. Of the missing ones, under half trace to an unresolved V gene in checked studies; the others have no known cause. V and J calls and clone size follow that table, whereas D and trimming were derived from the DNA. For this sample the table gives 46,000 or so clones, of which roughly four fifths were detected only once. The ten largest account for 1.1% of the sample.

For this chain, trimming is 3 bases at the V end and 4 bases at the J end, and the number of junction bases without a gene match is 2. The germline V gene (reference sequence) specifies GTSNPN as CDR1 and SVGIG as CDR2. The CDR3 covers 12 residues, taking in both the cysteine and the phenylalanine. The retained sequence is limited to the CDR3, 36 bases, with the frame set at the first base. Concerning this clone itself: Its antigen specificity is not known. Base-call qualities are not available, and no considerably larger clone is one nucleotide away. The identical CDR3 is also encoded by other nucleotide sequences in the sample.

After stimulus-free culture of CFSE-labeled PBMCs, the autoproliferating (CFSEdim) and non-proliferating (CFSEhi) T cell fractions were sequenced separately. Altogether, 50 million to 55 million CFSE-labeled PBMCs were kept in culture for about seven days with no stimulus, after which the replicate wells were combined. PBMCs were labeled with about 0.49 uM CFSE and cultured in serum-free AIM-V medium without exogenous stimuli. Before use, PBMCs were isolated by Ficoll density gradient centrifugation and cryopreserved. Live 7-AAD-negative cells were sorted on a FACSAria III, washed with PBS, and frozen at -80 degrees C as dry pellets.

This clonotype originated in a human donor with multiple sclerosis. The sequencing sample was made of PBMCs from blood kept in culture. Rearrangement joined TRBV30 to TRBJ2-7, with 8 junctional bases fitting TRBD1. The CDR3 protein: CAWSGQGYEQYF. The sequenced DNA is TGTGCCTGGAGCGGACAGGGTTACGAGCAGTACTTC.